The clone carrying this T cell receptor beta chain was seen at least ten times. Its antigen is undetermined. Germline loops: CDR1 DFQATT, CDR2 SNEGSKA (reference sequence). The CDR3 spans 12 residues. Each CDR3 protein is one row after TCRdb ran MiXCR on the 5' RACE reads. This sample has around 58,000 distinct CDR3 sequences, with more than 3% found just once. The data belong to a study of neurological immune-mediated disorders. Study-level results: When the repertoires were sorted by phylogenetic grouping, those of 18 of 34 multiple sclerosis patients ended up in one related-CDR3 cluster, a possible signature.

What was sequenced was PBMCs. This TCR was recovered from a woman in her sixties with multiple sclerosis. The chain carries TRBV20-1 and TRBJ2-1, with D uncertain. The CDR3 spells CSPDSLDNEQFF. The DNA of the CDR3 is TGCAGCCCCGACTCCCTGGACAATGAGCAGTTCTTC.